This T cell receptor (beta chain) was recovered during a study of response to subunit inactivated influenza vaccine. Trimming at V came to 1 base and at J to 4 bases, leaving 3 bases not matched to a gene. This CDR3 is built from 15 residues. Germline loops: CDR1 SGHNT, CDR2 YENEEA. As concerns this clonotype: The antigen remains undetermined.

TCRdb itself ran the RT-PCR reads through MiXCR, one entry per CDR3 protein. The data show roughly 290,000 distinct CDR3 sequences, with 21% seen just once and 10% to 13% held by the top ten. Study-wide results and caveats: With each seasonal influenza vaccination, the authors suggested, few new T cells are recruited.

The V and J genes are TRBV11-3 and TRBJ2-1, with 8 bases aligning to TRBD2. Sequences were derived from PBMCs from blood, sampled about 20 months after vaccination. The clonotype comes from a man between 50 and 69 years old who received an inactivated influenza vaccine. CDR3 in amino acids: CASSLVLAGYNEQFF. Here the CDR3 DNA reads TGTGCCAGCAGCTTAGTCCTAGCGGGTTACAATGAGCAGTTCTTC.